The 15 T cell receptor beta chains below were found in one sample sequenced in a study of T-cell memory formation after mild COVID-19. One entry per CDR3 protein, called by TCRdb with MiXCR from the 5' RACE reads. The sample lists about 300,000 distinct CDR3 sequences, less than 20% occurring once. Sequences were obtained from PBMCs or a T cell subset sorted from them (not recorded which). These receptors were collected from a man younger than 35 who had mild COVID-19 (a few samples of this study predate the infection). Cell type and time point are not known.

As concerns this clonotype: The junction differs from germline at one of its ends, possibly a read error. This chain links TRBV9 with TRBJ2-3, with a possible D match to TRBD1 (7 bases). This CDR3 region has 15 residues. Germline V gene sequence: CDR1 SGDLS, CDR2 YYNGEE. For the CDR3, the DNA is TGTGCCAGCAGCGCGACAGGGAGGAAGACAGATACGAAGTATTTT. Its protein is CASSATGRKTDTKYF.

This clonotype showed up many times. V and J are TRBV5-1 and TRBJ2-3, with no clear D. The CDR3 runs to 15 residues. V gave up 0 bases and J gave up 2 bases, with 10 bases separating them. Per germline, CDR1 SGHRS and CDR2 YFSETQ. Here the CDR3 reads CASSLEVGNTDTQYF. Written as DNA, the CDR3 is TGCGCCAGCAGCTTGGAGGTGGGGAACACAGATACGCAGTATTTT.

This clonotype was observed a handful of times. CDR3 sequence reads: CASGRPGGDTQYF. In DNA, the CDR3 is TGTGCCAGCGGAAGACCGGGCGGAGATACGCAGTATTTT. The J gene is TRBJ2-3, the V gene TRBV25-1; D is ambiguous. The germline V gene encodes CDR1 MGHDK and CDR2 SYGVNS. Deletions cut 8 bases from V and 5 bases from J, with 14 bases between. The CDR3 runs to 13 residues.

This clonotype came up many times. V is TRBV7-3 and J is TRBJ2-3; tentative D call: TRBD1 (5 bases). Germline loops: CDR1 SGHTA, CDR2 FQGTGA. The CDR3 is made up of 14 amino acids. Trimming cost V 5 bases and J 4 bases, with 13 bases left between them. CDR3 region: CASSRAGLPDTQYF. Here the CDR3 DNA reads TGTGCCAGCAGCCGGGCAGGGCTCCCAGATACGCAGTATTTT.

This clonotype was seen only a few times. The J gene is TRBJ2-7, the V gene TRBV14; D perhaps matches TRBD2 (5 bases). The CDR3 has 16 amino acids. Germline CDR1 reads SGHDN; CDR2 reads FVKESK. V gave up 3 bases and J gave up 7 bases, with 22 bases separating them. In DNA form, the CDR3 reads TGTGCCAGCAGCCAGGCGCTCGTCGGCACCGGGAAAGAGCAGTACTTC. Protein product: CASSQALVGTGKEQYF.

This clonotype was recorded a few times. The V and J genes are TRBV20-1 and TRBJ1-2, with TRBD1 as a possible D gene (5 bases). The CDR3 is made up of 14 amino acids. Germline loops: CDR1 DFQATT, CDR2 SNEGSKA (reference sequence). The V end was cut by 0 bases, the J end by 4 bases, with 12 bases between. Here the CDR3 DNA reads TGCAGTGCTAGAGATAGGGGACGCCTCTATGGCTACACCTTC. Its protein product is CSARDRGRLYGYTF.

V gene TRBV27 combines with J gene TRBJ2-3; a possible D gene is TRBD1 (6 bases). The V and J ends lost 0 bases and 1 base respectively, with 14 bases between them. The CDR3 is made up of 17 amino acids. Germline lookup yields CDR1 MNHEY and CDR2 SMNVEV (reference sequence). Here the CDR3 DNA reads TGTGCCAGCAGTTTATCCGAGGGACATCGGGGCACAGATACGCAGTATTTT. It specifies CASSLSEGHRGTDTQYF.

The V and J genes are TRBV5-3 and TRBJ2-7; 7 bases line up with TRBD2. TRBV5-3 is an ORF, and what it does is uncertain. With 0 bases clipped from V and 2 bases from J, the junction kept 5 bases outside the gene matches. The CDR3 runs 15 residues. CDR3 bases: TGTGCCAGAAGCTTGGCATCGGCGGGGGCCTACGAGCAGTACTTC. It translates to CARSLASAGAYEQYF.

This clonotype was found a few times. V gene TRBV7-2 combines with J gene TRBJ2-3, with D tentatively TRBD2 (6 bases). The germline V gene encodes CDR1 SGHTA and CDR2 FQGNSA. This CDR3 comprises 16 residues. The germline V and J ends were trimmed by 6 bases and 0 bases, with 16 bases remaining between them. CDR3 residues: CASRRRLGGSTDTQYF. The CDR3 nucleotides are TGTGCCAGCAGACGCCGCTTGGGGGGAAGCACAGATACGCAGTATTTT.

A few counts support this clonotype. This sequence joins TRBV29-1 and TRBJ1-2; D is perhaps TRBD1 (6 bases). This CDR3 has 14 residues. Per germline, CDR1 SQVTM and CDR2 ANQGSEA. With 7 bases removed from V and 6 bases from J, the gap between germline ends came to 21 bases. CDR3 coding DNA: TGCAGCGCCCTATCTATAGACCCAGGGGATGGCTACACCTTC. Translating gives CSALSIDPGDGYTF.

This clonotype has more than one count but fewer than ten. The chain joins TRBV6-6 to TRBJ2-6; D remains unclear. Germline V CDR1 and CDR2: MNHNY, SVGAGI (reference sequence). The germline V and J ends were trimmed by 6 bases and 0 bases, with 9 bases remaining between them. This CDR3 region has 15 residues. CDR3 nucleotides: TGTGCCAGCAGACCGAAAAGCTCTGGGGCCAACGTCCTGACTTTC. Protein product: CASRPKSSGANVLTF.

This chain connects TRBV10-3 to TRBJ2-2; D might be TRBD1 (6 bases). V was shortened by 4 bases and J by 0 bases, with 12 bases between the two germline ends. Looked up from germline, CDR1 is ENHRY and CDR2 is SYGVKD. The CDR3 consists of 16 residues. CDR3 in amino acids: CAISASQGSNTGELFF. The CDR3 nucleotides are TGTGCCATCAGTGCGTCACAGGGATCGAACACCGGGGAGCTGTTTTTT.

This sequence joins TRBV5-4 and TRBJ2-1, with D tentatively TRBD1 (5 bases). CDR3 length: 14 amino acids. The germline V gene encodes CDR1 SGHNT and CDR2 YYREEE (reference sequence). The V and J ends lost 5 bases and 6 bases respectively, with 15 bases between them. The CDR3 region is CASSPQGRINEQFF. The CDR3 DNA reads TGTGCCAGCAGTCCCCAGGGCCGGATCAATGAGCAGTTCTTC.

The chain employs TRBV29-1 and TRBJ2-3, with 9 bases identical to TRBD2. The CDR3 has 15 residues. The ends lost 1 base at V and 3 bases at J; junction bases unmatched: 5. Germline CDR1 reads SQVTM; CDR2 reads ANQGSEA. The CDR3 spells CSVEVGRGGTDTQYF. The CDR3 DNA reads TGCAGCGTTGAAGTTGGGCGGGGGGGGACAGATACGCAGTATTTT.

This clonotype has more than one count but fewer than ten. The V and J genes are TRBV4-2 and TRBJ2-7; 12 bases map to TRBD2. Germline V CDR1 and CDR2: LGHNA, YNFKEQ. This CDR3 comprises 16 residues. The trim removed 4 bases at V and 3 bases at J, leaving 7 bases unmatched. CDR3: CASSPNGLAGNYEQYF. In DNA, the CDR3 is TGTGCCAGCAGCCCGAATGGACTAGCGGGAAACTACGAGCAGTACTTC.